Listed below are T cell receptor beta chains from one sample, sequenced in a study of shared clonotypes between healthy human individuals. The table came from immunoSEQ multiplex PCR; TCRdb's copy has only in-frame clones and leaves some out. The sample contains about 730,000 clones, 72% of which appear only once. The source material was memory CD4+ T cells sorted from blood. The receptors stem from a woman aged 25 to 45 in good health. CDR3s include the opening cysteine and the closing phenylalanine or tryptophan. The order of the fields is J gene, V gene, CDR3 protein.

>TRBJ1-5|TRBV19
CASGQRSNQPQHF
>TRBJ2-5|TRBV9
CASSPPGWETQYF
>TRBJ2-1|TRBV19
CASSAAGGASGINEQFF
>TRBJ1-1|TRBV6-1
CASSLGQMNTEAFF
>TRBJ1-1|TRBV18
CASSRQGDTEAFF
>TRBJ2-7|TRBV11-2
CASSLDRYEQYF
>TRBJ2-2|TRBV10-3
CAISGTNTGELFF
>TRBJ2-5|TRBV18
CASSPNQPTSGRLQGETQYF
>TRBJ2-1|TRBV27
CASGRLAGVNYNEQFF
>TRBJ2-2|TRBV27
CASSLLAQGELFF
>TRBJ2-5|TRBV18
CASSQQNTGTETQYF
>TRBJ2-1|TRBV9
CASSTRTSGSGAEQFF
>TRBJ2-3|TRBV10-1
CASSESLAGARTDTQYF
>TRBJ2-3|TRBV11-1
CASSRRDRGPDTQYF
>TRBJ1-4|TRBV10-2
CASSEGKGANEKLFF
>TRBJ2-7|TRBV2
CASSELAGVGEQYF
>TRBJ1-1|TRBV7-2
CASSFGGRATEAFF
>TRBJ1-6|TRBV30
CAWSVPTAYNSPLHF
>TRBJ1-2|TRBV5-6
CASSWQGVRYGYTF
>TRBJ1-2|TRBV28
CASSGQGSSYGYTF
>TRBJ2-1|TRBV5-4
CASRTGGTRSNEQFF
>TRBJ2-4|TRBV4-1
CASSQAGTGGDIQYF
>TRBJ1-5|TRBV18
CASSPRGFNNQPQHF
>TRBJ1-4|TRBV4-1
CASSQGLARDRGGKLFF
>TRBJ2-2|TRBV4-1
CASSQVGLNTGELFF
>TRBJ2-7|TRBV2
CASSTQGQGSYEQYF
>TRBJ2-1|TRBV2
CASNRQGGAYNEQFF
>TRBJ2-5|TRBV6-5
CASREIDEETQYF
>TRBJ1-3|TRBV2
CACTGNPGNTIYF
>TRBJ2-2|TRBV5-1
CASSLENWTGELFF
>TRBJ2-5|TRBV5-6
CASSLALGLEAETQYF
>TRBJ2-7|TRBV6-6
CASSWGTPSYEQYF
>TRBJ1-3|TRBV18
CASSPDRLSGNTIYF
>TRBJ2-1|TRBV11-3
CASSFLGGYNEQFF
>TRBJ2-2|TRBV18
CASSPLQAGELFF
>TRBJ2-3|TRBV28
CASSSPGTDTQYF
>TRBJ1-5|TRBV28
CASSGAGHTNQPQHF
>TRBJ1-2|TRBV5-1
CASSHGQGVYGYTF
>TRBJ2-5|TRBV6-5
CASSYGTSGLSTQYF
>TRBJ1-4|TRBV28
CASRDQGQGATNEKLFF
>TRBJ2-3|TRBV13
CASSFQNTDTQYF
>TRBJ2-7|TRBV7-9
CASSATSGTPYEQYF
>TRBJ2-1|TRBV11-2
CASRRGTYNEQFF
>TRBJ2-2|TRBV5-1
CASRELASTGELFF
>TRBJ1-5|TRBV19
CASRWTEDQPQHF
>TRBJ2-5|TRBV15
CATSRGAAAGQETQYF
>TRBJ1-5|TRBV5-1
CASSLGGQNQPQHF
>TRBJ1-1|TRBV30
CAWSREGGGKAFF
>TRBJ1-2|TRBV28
CASRRTGLDGYTF
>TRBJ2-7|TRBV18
CASSPRRSYEGHEQYF
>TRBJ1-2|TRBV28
CASSLKGGSYGYTF
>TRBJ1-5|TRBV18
CASSLSGQGNQPQHF
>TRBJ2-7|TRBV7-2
CASSLSGGAYEQYF
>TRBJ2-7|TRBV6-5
CASSPGLARYEQYF
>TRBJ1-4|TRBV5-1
CASSQGQGGEKLFF